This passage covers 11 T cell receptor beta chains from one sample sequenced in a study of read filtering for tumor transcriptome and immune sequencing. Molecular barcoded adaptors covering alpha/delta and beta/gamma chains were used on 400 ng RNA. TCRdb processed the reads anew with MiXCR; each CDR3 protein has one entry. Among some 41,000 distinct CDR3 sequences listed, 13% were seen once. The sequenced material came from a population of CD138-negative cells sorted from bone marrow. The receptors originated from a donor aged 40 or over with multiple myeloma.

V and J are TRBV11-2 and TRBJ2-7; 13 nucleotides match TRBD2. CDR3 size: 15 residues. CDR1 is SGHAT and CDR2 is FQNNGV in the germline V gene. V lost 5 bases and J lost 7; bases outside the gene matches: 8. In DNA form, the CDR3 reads TGTGCCAGCAGCCGCGGACTAGCGGGAGTTGGGGAGCAGTACTTC. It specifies CASSRGLAGVGEQYF. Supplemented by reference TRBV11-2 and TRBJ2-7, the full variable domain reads EAGVAQSPRYKIIEKRQSVAFWCNPISGHATLYWYQQILGQGPKLLIQFQNNGVVDDSQLPKDRFSAERLKGVDSTLKIQPAKLEDSAVYLCASSRGLAGVGEQYFGPGTRLTVT.

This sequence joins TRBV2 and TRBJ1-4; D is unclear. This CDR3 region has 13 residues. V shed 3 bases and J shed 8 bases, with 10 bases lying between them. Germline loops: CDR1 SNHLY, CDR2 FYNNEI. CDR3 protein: CASSEESGEKLFF. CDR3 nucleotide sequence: TGTGCCAGCAGTGAGGAATCGGGGGAAAAACTGTTTTTT.

CDR3 coding DNA: TGTGCCAGCAGCTTCCTCTTGGCGGCCCAAGAGACCCAGTACTTC. Its translation: CASSFLLAAQETQYF. The V and J genes are TRBV11-2 and TRBJ2-5; no definite D call. CDR3 length equals 15 residues. Trimming took off 3 bases at V and 1 base at J, with 12 bases between the two ends. Germline V CDR1 and CDR2: SGHAT, FQNNGV.

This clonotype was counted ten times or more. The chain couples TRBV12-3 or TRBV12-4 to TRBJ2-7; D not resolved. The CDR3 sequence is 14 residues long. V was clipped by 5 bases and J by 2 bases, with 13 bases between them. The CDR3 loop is CASSRDGVTYEQYF. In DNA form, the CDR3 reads TGTGCCAGCAGTCGTGACGGAGTAACCTACGAGCAGTACTTC.

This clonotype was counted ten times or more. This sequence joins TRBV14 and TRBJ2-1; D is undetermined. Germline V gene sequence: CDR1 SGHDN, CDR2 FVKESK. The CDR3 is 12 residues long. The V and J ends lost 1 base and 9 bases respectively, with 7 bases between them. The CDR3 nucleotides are TGTGCCAGCAGCCAAGTCGTAGGTGAGCAGTTCTTC. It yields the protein CASSQVVGEQFF.

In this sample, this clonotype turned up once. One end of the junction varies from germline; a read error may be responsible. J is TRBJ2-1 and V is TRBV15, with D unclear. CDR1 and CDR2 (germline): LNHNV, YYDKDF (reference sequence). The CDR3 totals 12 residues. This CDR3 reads CSTEPSFNEQFF. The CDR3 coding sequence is TGTTCCACCGAGCCGAGTTTCAATGAGCAGTTCTTC.

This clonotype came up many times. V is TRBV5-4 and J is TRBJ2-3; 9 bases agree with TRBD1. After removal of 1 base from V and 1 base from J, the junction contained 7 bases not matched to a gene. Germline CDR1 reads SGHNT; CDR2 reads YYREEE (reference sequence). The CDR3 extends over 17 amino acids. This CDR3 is CASSLWDRVRGTDTQYF. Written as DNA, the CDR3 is TGTGCCAGCAGCTTGTGGGACAGGGTTCGGGGCACAGATACGCAGTATTTT.

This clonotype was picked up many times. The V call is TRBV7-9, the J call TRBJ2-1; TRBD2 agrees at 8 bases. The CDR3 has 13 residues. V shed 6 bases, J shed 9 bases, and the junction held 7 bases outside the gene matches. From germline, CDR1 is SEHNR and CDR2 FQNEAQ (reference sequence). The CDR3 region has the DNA TGTGCCAGCAGTCCGGGGAGCGGGGGTGAGCAGTTCTTC. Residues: CASSPGSGGEQFF.

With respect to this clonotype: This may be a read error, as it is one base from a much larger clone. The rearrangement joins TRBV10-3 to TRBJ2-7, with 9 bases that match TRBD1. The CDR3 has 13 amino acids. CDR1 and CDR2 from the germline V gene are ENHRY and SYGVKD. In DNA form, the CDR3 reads TGTGCCATCAGCCGGGACAGGGCATACGAGCAGCACTTC. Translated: CAISRDRAYEQHF.

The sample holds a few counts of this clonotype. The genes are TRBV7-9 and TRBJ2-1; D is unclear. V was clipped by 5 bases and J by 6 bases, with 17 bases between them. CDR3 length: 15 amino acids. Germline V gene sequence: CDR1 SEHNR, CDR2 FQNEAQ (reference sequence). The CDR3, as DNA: TGTGCCAGCAGCGTCACTGGGGATGCCTCCAATGAGCAGTTCTTC. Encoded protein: CASSVTGDASNEQFF. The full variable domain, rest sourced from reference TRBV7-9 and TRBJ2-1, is DTGVSQNPRHKITKRGQNVTFRCDPISEHNRLYWYRQTLGQGPEFLTYFQNEAQLEKSRLLSDRFSAERPKGSFSTLEIQRTEQGDSAMYLCASSVTGDASNEQFFGPGTRLTVL.

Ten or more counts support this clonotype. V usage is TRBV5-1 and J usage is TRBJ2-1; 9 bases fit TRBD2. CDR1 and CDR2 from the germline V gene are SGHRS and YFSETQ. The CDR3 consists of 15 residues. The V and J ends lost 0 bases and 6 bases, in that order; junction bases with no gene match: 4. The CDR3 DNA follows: TGCGCCAGCAGCTTGGGGGCTAGCGGGACCAATGAGCAGTTCTTC. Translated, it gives CASSLGASGTNEQFF.